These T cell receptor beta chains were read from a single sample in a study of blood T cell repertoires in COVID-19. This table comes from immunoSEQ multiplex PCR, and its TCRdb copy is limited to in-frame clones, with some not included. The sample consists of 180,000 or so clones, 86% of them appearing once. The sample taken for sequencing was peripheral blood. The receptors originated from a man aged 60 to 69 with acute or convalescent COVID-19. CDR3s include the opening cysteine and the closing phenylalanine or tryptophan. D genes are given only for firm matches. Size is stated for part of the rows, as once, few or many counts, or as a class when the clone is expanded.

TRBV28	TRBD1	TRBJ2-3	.	CASSTTGGLEDTQYF	TGTGCCAGCAGCACGACAGGGGGGTTGGAAGATACGCAGTATTTT
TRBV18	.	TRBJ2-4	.	CASSPGELTKNIQYF	TGTGCCAGCTCACCAGGAGAGTTGACCAAAAACATTCAGTACTTC
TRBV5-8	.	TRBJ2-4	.	CASSLGQWNIQYF	TGTGCCAGCAGCTTGGGGCAATGGAACATTCAGTACTTC
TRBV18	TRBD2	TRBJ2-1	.	CASSQGLAGEGEQFF	TGTGCCAGCTCACAGGGACTAGCGGGAGAAGGTGAGCAGTTCTTC
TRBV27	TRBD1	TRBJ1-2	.	CASRAWTGWDYTF	TGTGCCAGCAGAGCTTGGACAGGGTGGGACTACACCTTC
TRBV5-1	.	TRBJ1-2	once	CASSLAGNDGYTF	TGCGCCAGCAGCTTGGCGGGGAACGATGGCTACACCTTC
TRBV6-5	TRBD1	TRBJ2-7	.	CASVGDSYEQYF	TGTGCCAGCGTGGGGGACAGCTACGAGCAGTACTTC
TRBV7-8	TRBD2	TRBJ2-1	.	CASSLSGRAVNEQFF	TGTGCCAGCAGCTTGAGCGGGAGGGCCGTGAATGAGCAGTTCTTC
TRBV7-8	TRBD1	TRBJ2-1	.	CASSFPGTGDSYNEQFF	TGTGCCAGCAGCTTCCCCGGGACAGGGGACTCCTACAATGAGCAGTTCTTC
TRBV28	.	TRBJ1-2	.	CASSDRDGYTF	TGTGCCAGCAGTGACCGGGATGGCTACACCTTC
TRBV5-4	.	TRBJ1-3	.	CASSLGPFGSSGSGNTIYF	TGTGCCAGCAGCTTGGGCCCCTTTGGGAGTTCGGGCTCTGGAAACACCATATATTTT
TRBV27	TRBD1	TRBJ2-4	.	CASSRGQGKNIQYF	TGTGCCAGCAGCCGAGGACAGGGAAAAAACATTCAGTACTTC